The next 17 T cell receptor beta chains were all read from a single sample in a study of chemoradiotherapy in HPV16-positive cancers. Libraries were prepared by immunoSEQ multiplex PCR; TCRdb keeps only in-frame clonotypes and omits some of them. The repertoire consists of about 7,900 clones, with roughly 75% occurring once and the leading ten covering about 8.5%. The specimen was collected from a patient who underwent chemoradiotherapy. These receptor sequences come from a human donor with HPV-associated anogenital cancer.

This clone was observed a handful of times. This chain links TRBV20-1 with TRBJ2-2; D possibly corresponds to TRBD2 (5 bases). Per the germline V gene, CDR1 is DFQATT and CDR2 is SNEGSKA (reference sequence). V was cut by 4 bases and J by 6 bases, with 6 bases left in between. The CDR3 consists of 11 residues. CDR3 in DNA: TGCAGTGCTATGGAGGCCGGGGAGCTGTTTTTT. This gives the protein CSAMEAGELFF.

J is TRBJ1-5 and V is TRBV15, with D maybe TRBD1 (5 bases). Germline values: CDR1 LNHNV, CDR2 YYDKDF (reference sequence). The CDR3 sequence is 13 residues long. V was clipped by 6 bases and J by 3 bases, with 9 bases between them. This chain's CDR3 is CATRTDFNQPQHF. CDR3 DNA: TGTGCCACCAGGACAGACTTCAATCAGCCCCAGCATTTT.

The CDR3 sequence: CASSQEAYGGGGYEQYF. CDR3 bases: TGCGCCAGCAGCCAAGAAGCGTACGGCGGGGGGGGATACGAGCAGTACTTC. V and J are TRBV4-3 and TRBJ2-7; 9 positions agree with TRBD2. Germline CDR1 LGHNA, CDR2 YSLEER. There are 17 residues in the CDR3. The V gene end was trimmed by 0 bases and the J gene end by 4 bases; junction bases not matched to a gene: 10.

V usage is TRBV5-5 and J usage is TRBJ2-5; D is perhaps TRBD1 (5 bases). V dropped 2 bases and J dropped 3 bases, with 8 bases sitting between them. Germline CDR1 is SGHKS and CDR2 is YYEKEE (reference sequence). CDR3 length equals 13 residues. In nucleotides, the CDR3 is TGTGCCAGCAGCTTTGGACAAGAAGAGACCCAGTACTTC. This translates into CASSFGQEETQYF. Full variable domain (rest looked up from reference TRBV5-5 and TRBJ2-5): DAGVTQSPTHLIKTRGQQVTLRCSPISGHKSVSWYQQVLGQGPQFIFQYYEKEERGRGNFPDRFSARQFPNYSSELNVNALLLGDSALYLCASSFGQEETQYFGPGTRLLVL.

The chain couples TRBV19 to TRBJ1-5, with D unresolved. This CDR3 is 14 amino acids long. Germline lookup yields CDR1 LNHDA and CDR2 SQIVND (reference sequence). The germline V and J ends were trimmed by 0 bases and 5 bases, with 8 bases remaining between them. In nucleotides, the CDR3 is TGTGCCAGTAGTATAGATCGCGGCGATCAGCCCCAGCATTTT. Translation gives CASSIDRGDQPQHF.

This clone was found once. The chain joins TRBV4-1 to TRBJ1-2; 11 positions match TRBD1. The CDR3 has 21 amino acids. J was trimmed by 4 bases and V by 2 bases; bases with no gene match: 21. Germline assignment: CDR1 MGHRA and CDR2 YSYEKL. The CDR3 DNA reads TGCGCCAGCAGCCAACGTCGACCCCGCAAGGACAGGGGGCGTACAACCTATGGCTACACCTTC. Translation: CASSQRRPRKDRGRTTYGYTF.

The V call is TRBV19, the J call TRBJ2-3; D unclear. CDR3 length: 12 amino acids. V shed 6 bases and J shed 5 bases, with 9 bases lying between them. The germline V gene encodes CDR1 LNHDA and CDR2 SQIVND (reference sequence). CDR3 region: CASSVPGDTQYF. For the CDR3, the DNA is TGTGCCAGTAGCGTCCCAGGAGATACGCAGTATTTT.

The chain combines TRBV6-6 with TRBJ1-2; 9 bases map to TRBD1. Unmatched junction bases numbered 12, after V lost 6 bases and J lost 4 bases. The CDR3 spans 16 residues. From germline, CDR1 is MNHNY and CDR2 SVGAGI (reference sequence). As DNA, the CDR3 is TGTGCCAGCAGGACGACACCGGGACAGGGATTCTATGGCTACACCTTC. Translating it yields CASRTTPGQGFYGYTF.

The chain employs TRBV11-2 and TRBJ2-1, with D possibly being TRBD2 (6 bases). Trimming removed 3 bases at V and 8 bases at J, with 14 bases between. The CDR3 extends over 14 amino acids. CDR1 is SGHAT, CDR2 FQNNGV, per germline. This CDR3 is CASSLTSREYEQFF. In nucleotides, the CDR3 is TGTGCCAGCAGCTTGACTAGTAGGGAGTATGAGCAGTTCTTC.

This clone appeared once. This chain connects TRBV6-1 to TRBJ2-1; 9 bases map to TRBD2. The CDR3 has 15 residues. From germline, CDR1 is MNHNS and CDR2 SASEGT. Losses at the gene ends were 3 bases for V and 3 bases for J; bases not matched to a gene: 3. CDR3 sequence reads: CASSDRRGGYNEQFF. The CDR3 nucleotides are TGTGCCAGCAGTGACCGGCGGGGGGGCTACAATGAGCAGTTCTTC.

The chain links TRBV12-5 to TRBJ2-7, with D possibly matching TRBD1 (5 bases). The germline V gene has CDR1 LGHNT and CDR2 FRNRAP. The CDR3 has 15 amino acids. V lost 6 bases to trimming and J lost 2 bases, with 17 bases between them. CDR3 in DNA: TGTGCTAGTGGCCCCGACATTGGGGCTACCTACGAGCAGTACTTC. Protein product: CASGPDIGATYEQYF.

This chain's CDR3 is CASSIGSGLFYGYTF. The DNA of the CDR3 is TGTGCCAGTAGTATAGGATCAGGGCTCTTCTATGGCTACACCTTC. The gene calls are TRBV19 and TRBJ1-2; a weak D match, TRBD1 (5 bases). V shed 1 base and J shed 4 bases, with 13 bases lying between them. CDR1 and CDR2 from the germline V gene are LNHDA and SQIVND (reference sequence). The CDR3 spans 15 residues.

The chain uses TRBV25-1 and TRBJ2-3; tentative D call: TRBD2 (7 bases). Trimming took 3 bases from V and 6 from J, leaving 10 bases between them. From germline, CDR1 is MGHDK and CDR2 SYGVNS. This CDR3 spans 13 amino acids. The CDR3: CASSDAGADTQYF. The CDR3 region has the DNA TGTGCCAGCAGTGATGCGGGGGCCGATACGCAGTATTTT.

The gene calls are TRBV27 and TRBJ1-5; D may be TRBD1 (5 bases). Germline loops: CDR1 MNHEY, CDR2 SMNVEV (reference sequence). Trimming took off 6 bases at V and 1 base at J, with 19 bases between the two ends. There are 17 residues in the CDR3. Here the CDR3 DNA reads TGTGCCAGCAGCCCAGTTGGCAGGGTTGAAAGCAATCAGCCCCAGCATTTT. This codes for CASSPVGRVESNQPQHF.

The rearrangement uses TRBV30 and TRBJ1-1; no firm D call. The ends were cut back, 6 bases at V and 4 bases at J, with 15 bases in the middle. The CDR3 extends over 13 amino acids. The germline V gene encodes CDR1 GTSNPN and CDR2 SVGIG (reference sequence). The CDR3: CACLGLAGTEAFF. CDR3 nucleotides: TGTGCCTGTCTAGGACTGGCGGGCACTGAAGCTTTCTTT.

This sequence joins TRBV27 and TRBJ1-6, with a possible D match to TRBD1 (6 bases). Trimming took off 8 bases at V and 7 bases at J, with 15 bases between the two ends. The length of the CDR3 is 14 residues. Germline CDR1 is MNHEY and CDR2 is SMNVEV (reference sequence). CDR3 sequence: CASSEQGRNSPLHF. CDR3 coding DNA: TGTGCCAGCTCTGAACAGGGACGAAATTCACCCCTCCACTTT.

The J gene is TRBJ2-7, the V gene TRBV6-1; the match to TRBD2 covers 10 bases. This CDR3 is 13 amino acids long. The germline gives CDR1 MNHNS, CDR2 SASEGT. Trimming at V came to 7 bases and at J to 3 bases, leaving 3 bases not matched to a gene. The CDR3 protein is CASTRTSGYEQYF. CDR3 nucleotides: TGTGCCAGCACTAGGACTAGCGGCTACGAGCAGTACTTC.